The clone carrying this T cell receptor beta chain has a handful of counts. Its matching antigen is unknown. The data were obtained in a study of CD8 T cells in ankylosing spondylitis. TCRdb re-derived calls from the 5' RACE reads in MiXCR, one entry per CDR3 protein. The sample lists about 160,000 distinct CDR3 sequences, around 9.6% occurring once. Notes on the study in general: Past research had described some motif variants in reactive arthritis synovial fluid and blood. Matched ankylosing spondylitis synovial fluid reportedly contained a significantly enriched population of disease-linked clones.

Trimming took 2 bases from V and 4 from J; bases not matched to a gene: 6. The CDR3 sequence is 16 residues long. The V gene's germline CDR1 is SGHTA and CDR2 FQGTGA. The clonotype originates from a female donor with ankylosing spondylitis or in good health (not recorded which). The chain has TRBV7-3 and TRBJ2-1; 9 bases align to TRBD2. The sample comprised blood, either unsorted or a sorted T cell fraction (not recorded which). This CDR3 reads CASSLEATSGYNEQFF. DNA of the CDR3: TGTGCCAGCAGCTTAGAGGCGACTAGCGGTTACAATGAGCAGTTCTTC.